The 13 T cell receptor beta chains below were found in one sample sequenced in a study of neurological immune-mediated disorders. One entry per CDR3 protein results from TCRdb running MiXCR on the 5' RACE reads. Found here are 32,000 or so distinct CDR3 sequences, around an eighth of them singletons; the top ten hold 5.8%. Sequencing was done on a sample of PBMCs. The source is an older woman in good health.

This clonotype was counted many times. The genes are TRBV5-1 and TRBJ2-3; possibly TRBD2 for D (7 bases). Looked up from germline, CDR1 is SGHRS and CDR2 is YFSETQ. The CDR3 is made up of 16 amino acids. The ends were cut back, 0 bases at V and 4 bases at J, with 15 bases in the middle. The CDR3 reads CASSLVQRGGADTQYF. The CDR3 region has the DNA TGCGCCAGCAGCTTGGTTCAGAGGGGGGGGGCAGATACGCAGTATTTT.

This clonotype has a count of ten or more. The CDR3 DNA reads as TGTGCCAGCAGTCAGCACGGGGGGGGCTCCTACAATGAGCAGTTCTTC. Translated: CASSQHGGGSYNEQFF. This rearrangement joins TRBV28 to TRBJ2-1, with 8 positions matching TRBD2. This CDR3 contains 16 residues. V gave up 5 bases and J gave up 0 bases; unmatched junction bases: 6. From germline, CDR1 is MDHEN and CDR2 SYDVKM.

The genes are TRBV24-1 and TRBJ2-1; no clear D gene. This CDR3 contains 16 residues. Germline lookup yields CDR1 KGHDR and CDR2 SFDVKD. V lost 1 base to trimming and J lost 0 bases, with 9 bases between them. The CDR3 nucleotides read TGTGCCACCAGTGATTTTGGCATCAGCTCCTACAATGAGCAGTTCTTC. Protein sequence: CATSDFGISSYNEQFF.

There are many counts of this clonotype. The J gene is TRBJ2-2, the V gene TRBV12-3 or TRBV12-4, with 11 bases matching TRBD2. The CDR3 runs to 20 residues. The V and J ends lost 3 bases and 1 base, in that order; junction bases with no gene match: 13. The CDR3 DNA is TGTGCCAGCAGTTTTATCTGGATCTTGGGACTAGCGGAGAACACCGGGGAGCTGTTTTTT. Its translation is CASSFIWILGLAENTGELFF.

There are many counts of this clonotype. The chain links TRBV4-1 to TRBJ1-1; D ambiguous. CDR3 length: 15 residues. The germline V gene encodes CDR1 MGHRA and CDR2 YSYEKL. V lost 6 bases and J lost 5, with 19 bases in between. DNA for the CDR3: TGCGCCAGCAGACCGACGGAGACCCCGGGGACTGAAGCTTTCTTT. It translates to CASRPTETPGTEAFF.

The J gene is TRBJ2-7, the V gene TRBV20-1; D is possibly TRBD1 or TRBD2 (5 bases each). The germline V gene encodes CDR1 DFQATT and CDR2 SNEGSKA (reference sequence). V lost 2 bases, J lost 3 bases, and 14 bases lay in between. The CDR3 has 14 amino acids. The CDR3 loop reads CSARKSGPDYEQYF. The CDR3, as DNA: TGCAGTGCTAGAAAGTCGGGACCGGACTACGAGCAGTACTTC.

At least ten counts were recorded for this clonotype. CDR3 coding DNA: TGTGCCAGCAGCTTGGAAGGGACAGAGACCCAGTACTTC. Translation gives CASSLEGTETQYF. The genes are TRBV5-6 and TRBJ2-5, with D perhaps given as TRBD1 or TRBD2 (5 bases each). V was clipped by 0 bases and J by 4 bases, with 7 bases between them. The CDR3 has 13 amino acids. Germline CDR1 reads SGHDT; CDR2 reads YYEEEE.

This clonotype was observed at least ten times. The genes are TRBV4-2 and TRBJ1-1, with D possibly matching TRBD1 (5 bases). CDR1 is LGHNA and CDR2 is YNFKEQ in the germline V gene. Trimming left V 0 bases short and J 4 bases short, with 15 bases between. This CDR3 spans 16 amino acids. This chain's CDR3 is CASSQDPGGGSTEAFF. DNA for the CDR3: TGTGCCAGCAGCCAAGACCCCGGGGGGGGGAGCACTGAAGCTTTCTTT.

The V and J genes are TRBV7-9 and TRBJ2-7, with 7 bases identical to TRBD2. There are 16 residues in the CDR3. Per germline, CDR1 SEHNR and CDR2 FQNEAQ (reference sequence). V shed 5 bases, J shed 8 bases, and the junction held 18 bases outside the gene matches. CDR3 sequence reads: CASSPDAMRGIHKQYF. In DNA, the CDR3 is TGTGCCAGCAGCCCGGACGCGATGCGGGGGATCCACAAGCAGTACTTC.

This clonotype was observed many times. DNA of the CDR3: TGCGCCAGCAGCCAAGACCTGGAAGAGACCCAGTACTTC. Translated: CASSQDLEETQYF. This rearrangement joins TRBV4-3 to TRBJ2-5; D unresolved. Germline assignment: CDR1 LGHNA and CDR2 YSLEER. The CDR3 length is 13 residues. V was pared by 0 bases and J by 3 bases, with 5 bases between.

The chain recombines TRBV20-1 with TRBJ2-1, with TRBD2 identical over 11 bases. This CDR3 has 15 amino acids. Germline V lookup: CDR1 DFQATT, CDR2 SNEGSKA (reference sequence). After removal of 6 bases from V and 9 bases from J, the junction contained 13 bases not matched to a gene. The CDR3 coding sequence is TGCAGTGCGCACCACATTCTAGCGGGGGGTGGTGAGCAGTTCTTC. Protein product: CSAHHILAGGGEQFF.

There are many counts of this clonotype. J is TRBJ2-3 and V is TRBV5-1; D is uncertain. The germline gives CDR1 SGHRS, CDR2 YFSETQ. V lost 0 bases to trimming and J lost 2 bases, with 10 bases between them. The CDR3 consists of 15 residues. The CDR3 region has the DNA TGCGCCAGCAGCTTGGCCGTTAGCCCCACAGATACGCAGTATTTT. Encoded protein: CASSLAVSPTDTQYF.

The table lists this clonotype with many counts. V and J are TRBV5-1 and TRBJ2-3; the match to TRBD2 covers 10 bases. The V gene's germline CDR1 is SGHRS and CDR2 YFSETQ. The V segment lost 1 base and the J segment 6 bases; nucleotides outside the gene matches: 5. The CDR3 covers 15 residues. The CDR3 region has the DNA TGCGCCAGCAGCTTGATTAGCGGGGGGCCGGATACGCAGTATTTT. Translation: CASSLISGGPDTQYF.